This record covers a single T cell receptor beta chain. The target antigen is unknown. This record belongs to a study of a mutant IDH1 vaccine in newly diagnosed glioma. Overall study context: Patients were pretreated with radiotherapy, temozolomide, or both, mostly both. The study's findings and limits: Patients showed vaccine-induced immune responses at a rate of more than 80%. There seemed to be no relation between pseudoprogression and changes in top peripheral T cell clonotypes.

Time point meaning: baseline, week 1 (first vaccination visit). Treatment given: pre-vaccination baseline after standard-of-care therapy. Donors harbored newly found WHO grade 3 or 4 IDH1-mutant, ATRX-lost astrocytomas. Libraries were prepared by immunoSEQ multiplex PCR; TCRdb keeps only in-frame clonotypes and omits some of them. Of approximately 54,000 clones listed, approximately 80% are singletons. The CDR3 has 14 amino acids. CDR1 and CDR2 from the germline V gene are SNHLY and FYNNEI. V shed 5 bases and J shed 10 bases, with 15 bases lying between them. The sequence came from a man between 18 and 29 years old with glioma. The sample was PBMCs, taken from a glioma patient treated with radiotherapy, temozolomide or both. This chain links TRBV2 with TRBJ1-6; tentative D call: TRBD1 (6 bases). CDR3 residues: CASSSPGARSPLHF. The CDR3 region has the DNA TGTGCCAGCAGTAGTCCGGGGGCGCGCTCACCCCTCCACTTT.